The 5 T cell receptor beta chains in this list originate from one sample, sequenced in a study of CXCR3-negative and CXCR3-positive naive CD8 T cells. cDNA libraries for TRB were generated by 5' RACE incorporating UMI labels. TCRdb re-called the 5' RACE reads and catalogs CDR3 proteins one per entry, DNA excluded. This sample's table reports tens of thousands of distinct CDR3 sequences. The sample consisted of naive CXCR3- CD8+ T cells from blood. Documented subset: CD45RO-CCR7+CD27+CD95- naive CD8+ T cells lacking CXCR3 (TNR3-). These TCRs come from a human donor in good health. Some clones in this sample may be carry-over from other donors' samples.

The V gene is TRBV4-2, the J gene TRBJ1-1. Germline V gene data show CDR1 as LGHNA and CDR2 as YNFKEQ. CDR3 length equals 16 residues. The CDR3 loop reads CASSQGLGGVNTEAFF.

The chain carries TRBV4-3 and TRBJ2-2. Germline V gene data show CDR1 as LGHNA and CDR2 as YSLEER. CDR3 size: 15 residues. This CDR3 reads CASSQVPGNTGELFF.

V gene TRBV29-1 combines with J gene TRBJ1-2; lacking DNA, the TRBD1 call made by TCRdb goes unchecked. In germline, CDR1 is SQVTM, CDR2 ANQGSEA. The CDR3 consists of 15 residues. This CDR3 is CSVVSRVGNTYGYTF.

The chain has TRBV14 and TRBJ2-1. CDR3 length: 16 residues. CDR1 is SGHDN, CDR2 FVKESK, per germline. The CDR3: CASSQGAVPEYDEQFF.

The CDR3 spells CASSRTGFYEQYF. The rearrangement joins TRBV14 to TRBJ2-7; no DNA is available, so the TRBD1 call from TCRdb remains unchecked. Per germline, CDR1 SGHDN and CDR2 FVKESK. There are 13 residues in the CDR3.